This record covers a single TCR beta chain. Its antigen is undetermined. There are 15 residues in the CDR3. V dropped 3 bases and J dropped 1 base, with 7 bases sitting between them. Germline V lookup: CDR1 SGHNT, CDR2 YENEEA. The source of the sample is a study of cytomegalovirus exposure and HLA in healthy donors. The study's findings and limits: Within a later analysis, the majority of CMV-associated TCR beta chains appeared HLA-restricted. Later on, an analysis found that several of the most significant clusters appeared to be linked to common viral pathogens, which included parvovirus B19. There were reportedly fewer N-insertions in an Asian-associated ancestry cluster than the roughly 670-donor mean, in a later analysis. A later look showed TCR association rates differing by HLA locus, highest for DRB1 and lowest for HLA-C.

Researchers ran the PCR with 60 Vbeta and 13 Jbeta primers. Profiled with immunoSEQ multiplex PCR; TCRdb holds only in-frame clones, not every one. The sample consists of about 90,000 clones, approximately 79% of them appearing once. The sample consisted of PBMCs. The TCR was taken from a man aged 25 to 40 in good health and CMV-seronegative. The chain carries TRBV11-3 and TRBJ1-6, with a weak D call TRBD1 (5 bases). The CDR3 nucleotides read TGTGCCAGCAGCTTGAAGGGGTCCTATAATTCACCCCTCCACTTT. Its protein is CASSLKGSYNSPLHF.